The clone carrying this TCR beta chain has just a few counts. Its antigen is not identified. Each CDR3 protein gets one entry after TCRdb re-called the RT-PCR reads with MiXCR. The table has 700,000 to 900,000 distinct CDR3 sequences, 21% seen once. The data are from a study of response to subunit inactivated influenza vaccine. Study conclusions and caveats: That few new T cells are recruited by each seasonal influenza vaccination was the authors' suggestion.

The source was PBMCs from blood, collected approximately 5 days after vaccination. This clonotype originated in a man in his forties or fifties who received an inactivated influenza vaccine.

CDR3 DNA: TGTGCCATCAGGAGACAGGGGTCCTACTCCTACGAGCAGTACTTC. It specifies CAIRRQGSYSYEQYF. The chain combines TRBV10-3 with TRBJ2-7, with 8 positions matching TRBD1. The CDR3 spans 15 residues. The germline gives CDR1 ENHRY, CDR2 SYGVKD. Germline trimming cut 6 bases from V and 0 bases from J; bases unmatched to any gene: 7.